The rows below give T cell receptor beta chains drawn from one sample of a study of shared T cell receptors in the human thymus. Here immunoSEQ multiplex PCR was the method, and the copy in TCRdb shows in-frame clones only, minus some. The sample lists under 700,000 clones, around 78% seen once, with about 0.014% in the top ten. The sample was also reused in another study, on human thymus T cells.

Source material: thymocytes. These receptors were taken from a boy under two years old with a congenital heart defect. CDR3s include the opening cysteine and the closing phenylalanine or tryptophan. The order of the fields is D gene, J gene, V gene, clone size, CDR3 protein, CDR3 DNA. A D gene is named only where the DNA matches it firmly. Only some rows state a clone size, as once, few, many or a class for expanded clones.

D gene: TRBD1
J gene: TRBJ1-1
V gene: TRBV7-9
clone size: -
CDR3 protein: CASSSLQGARTEAFF
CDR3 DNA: TGTGCCAGCAGCTCCTTACAGGGGGCGCGAACTGAAGCTTTCTTT

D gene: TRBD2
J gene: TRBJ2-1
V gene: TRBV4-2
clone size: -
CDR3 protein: CASSLRATSGGRGEQFF
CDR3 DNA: TGTGCCAGCAGCCTCCGCGCCACTAGCGGGGGGCGGGGTGAGCAGTTCTTC

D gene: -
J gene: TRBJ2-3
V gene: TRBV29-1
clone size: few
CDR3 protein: CSVMGGNTDTQYF
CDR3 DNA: TGCAGCGTTATGGGCGGGAACACAGATACGCAGTATTTT

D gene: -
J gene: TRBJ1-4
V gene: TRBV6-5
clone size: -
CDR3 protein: CASSPWQGNEKLFF
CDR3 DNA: TGTGCCAGCAGTCCGTGGCAGGGGAATGAAAAACTGTTTTTT

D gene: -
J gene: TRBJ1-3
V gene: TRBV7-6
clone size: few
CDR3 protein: CASSLDPLATSGNTIYF
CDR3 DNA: TGTGCCAGCAGCTTAGACCCGCTTGCTACCTCTGGAAACACCATATATTTT

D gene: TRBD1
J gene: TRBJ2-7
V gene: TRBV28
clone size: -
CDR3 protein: CASSLRQGARYEQYF
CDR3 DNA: TGTGCCAGCAGTTTAAGACAGGGGGCGCGGTACGAGCAGTACTTC

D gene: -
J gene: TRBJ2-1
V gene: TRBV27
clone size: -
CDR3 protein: CASSVTARDTLYNEQFF
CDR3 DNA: TGTGCCAGCAGTGTTACCGCCCGGGACACCTTATACAATGAGCAGTTCTTC

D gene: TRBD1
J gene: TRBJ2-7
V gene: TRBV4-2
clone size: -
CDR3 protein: CASSLFQGDNYEQYF
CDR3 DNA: TGTGCCAGCAGCCTCTTCCAGGGGGACAACTACGAGCAGTACTTC

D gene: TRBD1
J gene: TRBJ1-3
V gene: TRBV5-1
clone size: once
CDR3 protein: CASSLRDREISGNTIYF
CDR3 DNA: TGCGCCAGCAGCCTCCGGGACAGGGAAATTTCTGGAAACACCATATATTTT

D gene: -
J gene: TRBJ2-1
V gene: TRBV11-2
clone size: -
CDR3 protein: CASTPTVIF
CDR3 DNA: TGTGCCAGCACCCCAACAGTGATCTTC

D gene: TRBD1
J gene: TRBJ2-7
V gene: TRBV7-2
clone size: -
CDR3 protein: CASSSGTGEAYEQYF
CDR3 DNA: TGTGCCAGCAGCTCCGGGACAGGGGAGGCCTACGAGCAGTACTTC

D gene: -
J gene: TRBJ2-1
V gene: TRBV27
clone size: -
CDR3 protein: CASNPASATNEQFF
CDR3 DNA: TGTGCCAGCAACCCGGCCAGCGCCACTAATGAGCAGTTCTTC

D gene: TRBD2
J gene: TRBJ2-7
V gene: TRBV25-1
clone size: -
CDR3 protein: CASSDLEPGLARRGEQYF
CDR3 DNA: TGTGCCAGCAGTGATCTCGAGCCGGGACTAGCGAGGCGTGGGGAGCAGTACTTC

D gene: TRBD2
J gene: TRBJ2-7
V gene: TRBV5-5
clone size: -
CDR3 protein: CASSLEGSGSRHEQYF
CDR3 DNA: TGTGCCAGCAGCTTGGAAGGTAGCGGGAGTAGACACGAGCAGTACTTC

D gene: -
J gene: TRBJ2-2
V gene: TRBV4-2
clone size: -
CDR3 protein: CASSQDVGQANTGELFF
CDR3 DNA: TGTGCCAGCAGCCAAGATGTCGGCCAGGCGAACACCGGGGAGCTGTTTTTT

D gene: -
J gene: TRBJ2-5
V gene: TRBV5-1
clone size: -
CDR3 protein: CASSLPSHQETQYF
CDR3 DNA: TGCGCCAGCAGCCTACCGTCCCACCAAGAGACCCAGTACTTC

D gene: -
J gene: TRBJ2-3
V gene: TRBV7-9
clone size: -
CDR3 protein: CASSFGPGDRDTQYF
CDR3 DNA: TGTGCCAGCAGCTTCGGCCCGGGAGACAGAGATACGCAGTATTTT